The 9 T cell receptor beta chains below all came from one sample that was sequenced in a study of shared clonotypes between healthy human individuals. The protocol was immunoSEQ multiplex PCR, while the TCRdb copy is restricted to in-frame clones and leaves out a portion. The repertoire consists of approximately 350,000 clones, with roughly 70% occurring once and the leading ten covering about a tenth. Sequencing was done on a sample of memory CD4+ T cells sorted from blood. Subset noted: CD45RA-negative fraction. The receptors originated from a man under 40 in good health.

This chain uses TRBV19 with TRBJ1-1, with unresolved D. V was trimmed by 1 base and J by 1 base, leaving 7 bases between them. Germline V gives CDR1 LNHDA, CDR2 SQIVND (reference sequence). The CDR3 spans 14 residues. CDR3 nucleotides: TGTGCCAGTAGTATAGGGCAGGAGAACACTGAAGCTTTCTTT. This translates into CASSIGQENTEAFF.

The chain links TRBV7-2 to TRBJ2-3, with D hard to call. CDR1 SGHTA and CDR2 FQGNSA come from the germline V gene. The V gene lost 2 bases and the J gene lost 4 bases, with 10 bases spanning the gap. There are 14 residues in the CDR3. The CDR3 region has the DNA TGTGCCAGCAGCTTAATCCTCACCTCAGATACGCAGTATTTT. It codes for CASSLILTSDTQYF.

About this clone: The same CDR3 is also encoded by other DNA sequences in this sample. The chain recombines TRBV28 with TRBJ2-7; possibly TRBD1 for D (6 bases). The CDR3 has 13 amino acids. Trimming took 5 bases from V and 3 from J, leaving 11 bases between them. CDR1 is MDHEN, CDR2 SYDVKM, per germline. In DNA form, the CDR3 reads TGTGCCAGCAGTCCCGGACAGAGCTACGAGCAGTACTTC. This codes for CASSPGQSYEQYF.

J is TRBJ2-7 and V is TRBV20-1; D gene unclear. CDR3 length: 10 amino acids. V was trimmed by 2 bases and J by 6 bases, leaving 5 bases between them. Germline values: CDR1 DFQATT, CDR2 SNEGSKA (reference sequence). This chain's CDR3 is CSARYSEQYF. Written as DNA, the CDR3 is TGCAGTGCTAGATATTCCGAGCAGTACTTC.

This clone was observed a handful of times. The V gene is TRBV18, the J gene TRBJ2-7; D remains ambiguous. Germline V gives CDR1 KGHSH, CDR2 LQKENI. The CDR3 has 14 residues. Trimming stripped 4 bases from V and 2 bases from J, with 12 bases between. The CDR3 is CASSHENSPYEQYF. The CDR3 DNA reads TGTGCCAGCTCACACGAAAACAGCCCCTACGAGCAGTACTTC.

The chain has TRBV6-1 and TRBJ1-4, with TRBD1 matching over 7 bases. Germline V gene data show CDR1 as MNHNS and CDR2 as SASEGT. The CDR3 has 15 residues. After removal of 7 bases from V and 4 bases from J, the junction contained 9 bases not matched to a gene. This chain's CDR3 is CASTKIGGGNEKLFF. DNA for the CDR3: TGTGCCAGCACCAAAATAGGGGGCGGTAATGAAAAACTGTTTTTT.

This clone was observed many times. The chain joins TRBV20-1 to TRBJ1-1; D may be TRBD1 (6 bases). Germline-derived CDR1 and CDR2 are DFQATT and SNEGSKA (reference sequence). The CDR3 is 11 residues long. Trimming took 6 bases from V and 11 from J, leaving 16 bases between them. The CDR3 DNA follows: TGCAGTGCCCCCGACAGGCCGAGGGCTTTCTTT. As protein: CSAPDRPRAFF.

This chain joins TRBV18 and TRBJ1-3; 7 bases agree with TRBD1. Germline V gene lookup returns CDR1 KGHSH and CDR2 LQKENI. The CDR3 has 19 amino acids. V dropped 2 bases and J dropped 0; count of bases not matched to a gene: 13. The CDR3 is CASSPATRGTTLSGNTIYF. For the CDR3, the DNA is TGTGCCAGCTCACCAGCAACCAGGGGGACAACTCTCTCTGGAAACACCATATATTTT.

The chain carries TRBV15 and TRBJ2-5, with unresolved D. Trimming stripped 5 bases from V and 2 bases from J, with 15 bases between. Germline V lookup: CDR1 LNHNV, CDR2 YYDKDF (reference sequence). The CDR3 runs to 15 residues. CDR3 amino acids: CATSQNGHSQETQYF. In DNA form, the CDR3 reads TGTGCCACCAGCCAAAATGGGCATTCTCAAGAGACCCAGTACTTC.